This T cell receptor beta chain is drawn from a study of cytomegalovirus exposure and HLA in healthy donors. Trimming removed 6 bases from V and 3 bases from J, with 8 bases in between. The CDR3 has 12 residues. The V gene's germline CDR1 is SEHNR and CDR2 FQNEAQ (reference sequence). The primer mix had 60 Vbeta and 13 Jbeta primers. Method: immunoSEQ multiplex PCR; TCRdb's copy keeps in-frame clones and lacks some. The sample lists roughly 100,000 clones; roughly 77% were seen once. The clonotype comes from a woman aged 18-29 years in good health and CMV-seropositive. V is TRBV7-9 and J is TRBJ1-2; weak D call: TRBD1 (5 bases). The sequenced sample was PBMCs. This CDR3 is CASRSGYYGYTF. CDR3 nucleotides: TGTGCCAGCAGATCAGGGTACTATGGCTACACCTTC.